The source of this T cell receptor beta chain is a study of blood T cell repertoires in COVID-19. Study at large: COVID-19 samples collected from the United States, Italy and Spain covered acute and convalescent phases. T cells, B-cell-depleted T cells, or PBMCs provided the cDNA or gDNA that served as material.

There are 15 residues in the CDR3. In germline, CDR1 is SGHNT, CDR2 YYREEE (reference sequence). The V end lost 0 bases, the J end lost 5 bases, and 15 bases lay between the germline ends. The study recruited people aged 18 to 89 years across 24 US areas. Which cohort a participant joined came from the clinical history participants gave. Assay used: immunoSEQ multiplex PCR; TCRdb lists only in-frame clones, some missing. The table includes around 450,000 clones, around nine tenths detected once. The sequence was obtained from a woman in her late teens or twenties with acute COVID-19. The gene calls are TRBV5-4 and TRBJ2-7, with D possibly TRBD2 on 5 matching bases. Specimen: PBMCs or T cells enriched from blood (not recorded which). CDR3 region: CASSLDFHRGNEQYF. As DNA, the CDR3 is TGTGCCAGCAGCTTGGATTTTCATCGGGGAAACGAGCAGTACTTC.